These 20 T cell receptor beta chains came from one sample sequenced in a study of blood T cell repertoires in COVID-19. Libraries were prepared by immunoSEQ multiplex PCR; TCRdb keeps only in-frame clonotypes and omits some of them. This sample has approximately 310,000 clones; around 90% occur once, and the top ten carry approximately 5.5%. Sequencing used PBMCs or T cells enriched from blood (not recorded which). These receptors all stem from a man aged 55-75 years who had recovered from COVID-19.

V and J are TRBV4-3 and TRBJ1-5, with D unclear. CDR1 and CDR2 (germline): LGHNA, YSLEER. Trimming left V 8 bases short and J 4 bases short, with 15 bases between. CDR3 size: 14 residues. CDR3 protein: CASPDLLQNQPQHF. The CDR3 nucleotides read TGCGCCAGCCCTGATCTTTTACAGAATCAGCCCCAGCATTTT.

The chain uses TRBV2 and TRBJ2-7; perhaps TRBD2 as D (7 bases). The CDR3 loop spans 16 amino acids. CDR1 and CDR2 from the germline V gene are SNHLY and FYNNEI. V was clipped by 7 bases and J by 1 base, with 20 bases between them. The DNA for the CDR3 is TGTGCCAGCAAACGTGGATGGGGGGGCGTGTCCTACGAGCAGTACTTC. Encoded protein: CASKRGWGGVSYEQYF.

This chain joins TRBV6-5 and TRBJ1-1; unclear D gene. The CDR3 consists of 11 residues. Germline V gene data show CDR1 as MNHEY and CDR2 as SVGAGI. The germline V and J ends were trimmed by 8 bases and 1 base, with 5 bases remaining between them. CDR3 region: CASLRNTEAFF. The CDR3 bases are TGTGCCAGCCTGAGGAACACTGAAGCTTTCTTT.

This rearrangement joins TRBV29-1 to TRBJ1-4; D may be TRBD1 (5 bases). The CDR3 is 14 residues long. CDR1 SQVTM and CDR2 ANQGSEA come from the germline V gene. V was pared by 6 bases and J by 4 bases, with 15 bases between. CDR3 in DNA: TGCAGCGTACGCCCGCAGGGTTTTAATGAAAAACTGTTTTTT. It specifies CSVRPQGFNEKLFF.

Here the CDR3 DNA reads TGTGCCAGCAGTAGGGACAGTAATGAAAAACTGTTTTTT. Translation: CASSRDSNEKLFF. The V call is TRBV12-3 or TRBV12-4, the J call TRBJ1-4; the match to TRBD1 covers 7 bases. With 5 bases clipped from V and 4 bases from J, the junction kept 1 base outside the gene matches. The CDR3 extends over 13 amino acids.

The genes are TRBV9 and TRBJ2-2; 10 bases line up with TRBD2. CDR1 is SGDLS and CDR2 is YYNGEE in the germline V gene. This CDR3 has 15 amino acids. The V and J ends lost 5 bases and 4 bases, in that order; junction bases with no gene match: 5. The DNA of the CDR3 is TGTGCCAGCAGTTGGACTAGCGGTGGCACCGGGGAGCTGTTTTTT. Its protein is CASSWTSGGTGELFF.

This clone was detected once. The chain links TRBV3-1 (or the pseudogene TRBV3-2) to TRBJ2-7; 7 nucleotides line up with TRBD1. Unmatched junction bases numbered 7, after V lost 4 bases and J lost 4 bases. CDR1 is LGHDT and CDR2 is YNNKEL in the germline V gene (reference sequence). The CDR3 length is 14 residues. CDR3 sequence (DNA): TGTGCCAGCAGCCTCCGGGACAGACCATACGAGCAGTACTTC. It encodes CASSLRDRPYEQYF.

The chain is built from TRBV18 and TRBJ2-7, with a tentative D call TRBD1 (7 bases). Germline CDR1 is KGHSH and CDR2 is LQKENI. The CDR3 consists of 14 residues. The germline V and J ends were trimmed by 1 base and 5 bases, with 12 bases remaining between them. The DNA for the CDR3 is TGTGCCAGCTCACCACGGGGGGACAGCCACGAGCAGTACTTC. Its protein is CASSPRGDSHEQYF.

This chain joins TRBV5-1 and TRBJ2-1; TRBD2 matches at 7 bases. The CDR3 is 19 residues long. V gave up 1 base and J gave up 0 bases; unmatched junction bases: 13. Germline values: CDR1 SGHRS, CDR2 YFSETQ. CDR3 region: CASSLLSAAGSFSYNEQFF. The CDR3 coding sequence is TGCGCCAGCAGCTTGTTATCGGCAGCGGGATCGTTCTCCTACAATGAGCAGTTCTTC.

The V call is TRBV9, the J call TRBJ1-2; possible D gene TRBD1, 6 bases. V was clipped by 3 bases and J by 2 bases, with 17 bases between them. This CDR3 spans 16 amino acids. Germline CDR1 and CDR2: SGDLS and YYNGEE. The CDR3 DNA is TGTGCCAGCAGCGGGTCCGCGGGGGCCACCAACTATGGCTACACCTTC. Its translation: CASSGSAGATNYGYTF.

The genes are TRBV10-3 and TRBJ2-7, with no clear D. CDR3 size: 14 residues. The germline CDR1 and CDR2 sequences are ENHRY and SYGVKD. The V end lost 5 bases, the J end lost 3 bases, and 14 bases lay between the germline ends. The CDR3 coding sequence is TGTGCCATCAGTTCGCAGATATCTGTCTACGAGCAGTACTTC. This translates into CAISSQISVYEQYF.

V and J are TRBV28 and TRBJ2-7, with a weak D call TRBD1 (5 bases). V lost 4 bases and J 0 bases, leaving 10 bases between the germline ends. Per the germline V gene, CDR1 is MDHEN and CDR2 is SYDVKM. This CDR3 region has 14 residues. CDR3 in amino acids: CASSWGSASYEQYF. DNA for the CDR3: TGTGCCAGCAGTTGGGGCAGTGCCTCCTACGAGCAGTACTTC.

The genes are TRBV5-4 and TRBJ2-1; 8 nucleotides align to TRBD1. With 4 bases clipped from V and 5 bases from J, the junction kept 2 bases outside the gene matches. Germline lookup yields CDR1 SGHNT and CDR2 YYREEE (reference sequence). This CDR3 spans 13 amino acids. CDR3 sequence reads: CASSRTGNNEQFF. CDR3 nucleotide sequence: TGTGCCAGCAGCAGGACAGGGAACAATGAGCAGTTCTTC.

V is TRBV19 and J is TRBJ2-5; D perhaps matches TRBD1 (6 bases). The V end was cut by 5 bases, the J end by 0 bases, with 13 bases between. Germline V gene lookup returns CDR1 LNHDA and CDR2 SQIVND (reference sequence). This CDR3 is 15 amino acids long. CDR3 loop: CASSPGTSYQETQYF. CDR3 DNA: TGTGCCAGTAGTCCGGGGACATCGTACCAAGAGACCCAGTACTTC.

The gene calls are TRBV18 and TRBJ2-7, with TRBD2 matching over 8 bases. The CDR3 sequence is 16 residues long. CDR1 is KGHSH, CDR2 LQKENI, per germline. The junction had 6 bases not matched to a gene; V was cut back by 2 bases and J by 0 bases. The CDR3 spells CASSPEIAGLSYEQYF. The DNA for the CDR3 is TGTGCCAGCTCACCAGAGATAGCGGGACTCTCCTACGAGCAGTACTTC.

The chain is built from TRBV3-1 (or the pseudogene TRBV3-2) and TRBJ2-1; 7 bases fit TRBD2. Germline V gene lookup returns CDR1 LGHDT and CDR2 YNNKEL (reference sequence). With V trimmed by 2 bases and J by 8 bases, 15 bases remained unmatched. The CDR3 is made up of 17 amino acids. In nucleotides, the CDR3 is TGTGCCAGCAGCCAAAAAGGGAGGGGCGGGAGTGTTGATGAGCAGTTCTTC. It specifies CASSQKGRGGSVDEQFF.

This chain uses TRBV5-5 with TRBJ1-2; possibly TRBD1 for D (6 bases). CDR1 is SGHKS and CDR2 is YYEKEE in the germline V gene (reference sequence). The CDR3 extends over 13 amino acids. Deletions cut 2 bases from V and 6 bases from J, with 11 bases between. CDR3 coding DNA: TGTGCCAGCAGCTTCGGGCAGGGGAATGGCTACACCTTC. Encoded protein: CASSFGQGNGYTF.

The chain has TRBV6-5 and TRBJ2-2, with unresolved D. V lost 7 bases and J lost 7, with 13 bases in between. This CDR3 comprises 13 residues. Germline CDR1 is MNHEY and CDR2 is SVGAGI. CDR3 sequence: CASTRRAGGELFF. The CDR3 nucleotides are TGTGCCAGCACCCGAAGAGCTGGCGGGGAGCTGTTTTTT.

The chain combines TRBV30 with TRBJ1-2; 10 bases map to TRBD1. With 3 bases clipped from V and 0 bases from J, the junction kept 10 bases outside the gene matches. The germline gives CDR1 GTSNPN, CDR2 SVGIG (reference sequence). This CDR3 contains 17 residues. For the CDR3, the DNA is TGTGCCTGGAGCGGAGGGACAGGGGCCACACCTAACTATGGCTACACCTTC. Translation gives CAWSGGTGATPNYGYTF.

The V call is TRBV9, the J call TRBJ2-2, with TRBD2 identical over 7 bases. The junction had 9 bases not matched to a gene; V was cut back by 7 bases and J by 3 bases. The CDR3 runs 15 residues. Germline-derived CDR1 and CDR2 are SGDLS and YYNGEE. CDR3 amino acids: CASGGSLMDTGELFF. In nucleotides, the CDR3 is TGTGCCAGCGGCGGGAGTCTGATGGACACCGGGGAGCTGTTTTTT.